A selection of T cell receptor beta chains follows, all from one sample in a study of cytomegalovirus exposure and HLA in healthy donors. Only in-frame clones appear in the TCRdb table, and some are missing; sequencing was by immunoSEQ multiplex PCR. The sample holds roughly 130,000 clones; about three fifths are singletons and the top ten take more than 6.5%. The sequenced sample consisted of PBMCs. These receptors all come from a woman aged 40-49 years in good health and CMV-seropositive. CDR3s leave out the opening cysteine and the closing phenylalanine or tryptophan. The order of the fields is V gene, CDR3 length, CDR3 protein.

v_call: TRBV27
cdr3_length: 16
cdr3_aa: ASSFRVLKREESYEQY

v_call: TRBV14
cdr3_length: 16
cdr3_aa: ASSQDIIGVQNTDTQY

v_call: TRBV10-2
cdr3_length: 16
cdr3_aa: ASSESLAGGLPYNEQF

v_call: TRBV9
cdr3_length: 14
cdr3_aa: ASSGQGPHSGNTIY

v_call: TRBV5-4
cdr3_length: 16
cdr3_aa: ASAQGAGGTGDTGELF

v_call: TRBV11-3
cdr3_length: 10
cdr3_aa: ASSLQNYGYT

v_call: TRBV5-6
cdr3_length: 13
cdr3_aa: ASSLGGRNTGELF

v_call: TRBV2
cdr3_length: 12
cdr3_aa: AQKAAGYTGELF

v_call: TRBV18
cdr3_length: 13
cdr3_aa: ASSPPGTGGREQY

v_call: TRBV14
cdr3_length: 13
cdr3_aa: ASSPSGGIPYEQY

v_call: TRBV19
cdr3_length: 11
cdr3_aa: ASSKRGADTQY

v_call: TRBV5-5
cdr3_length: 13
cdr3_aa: ASSRRDRGDTEAF

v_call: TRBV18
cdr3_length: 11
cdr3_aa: ASSSGQGNEQF

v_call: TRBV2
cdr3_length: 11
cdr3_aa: ASSEAPGFEQF

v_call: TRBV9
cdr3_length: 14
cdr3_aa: ASSPHNRDRGTEAF

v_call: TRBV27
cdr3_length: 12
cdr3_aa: ASNAGQGVSPLH

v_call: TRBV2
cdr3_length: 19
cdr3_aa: ASTLLGAWETSGPFVKTQY

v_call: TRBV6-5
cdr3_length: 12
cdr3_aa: ATRQGTRTDTQY

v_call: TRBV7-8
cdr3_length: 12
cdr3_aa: ASSSTGGAYEQY

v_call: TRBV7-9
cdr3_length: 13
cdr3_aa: ASRSGQGLGETQY

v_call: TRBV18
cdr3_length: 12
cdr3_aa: ASSSTGEDSPLH

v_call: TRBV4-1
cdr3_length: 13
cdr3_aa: ASSQGGQGVEKLF

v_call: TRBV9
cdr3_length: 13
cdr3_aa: ASSVARSSGNTIY

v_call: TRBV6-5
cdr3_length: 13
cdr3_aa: ASSLLAASTDTQY

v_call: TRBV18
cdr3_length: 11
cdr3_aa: ASSQTSGYEQY

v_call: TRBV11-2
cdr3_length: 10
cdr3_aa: ASATGGDTQY

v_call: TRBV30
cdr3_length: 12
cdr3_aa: AWSVTGVGNTIY